This TCR beta chain was identified during a study of cytomegalovirus exposure and HLA in healthy donors. Germline CDR1 and CDR2: SGHAT and FQNNGV. The CDR3 is made up of 19 amino acids. PCR amplification relied on 60 Vbeta primers (plus 13 Jbeta primers). The table came from immunoSEQ multiplex PCR; TCRdb's copy has only in-frame clones and leaves some out. This sample's table reports 200,000 or so clones. The source of this sequence is a boy younger than 18 in good health and CMV-seronegative. The chain recombines TRBV11-2 with TRBJ2-5; 7 bases map to TRBD1. The DNA matches TRBJ2-7 better at its end, which makes the J call doubtful. The sequenced material came from PBMCs. The CDR3 sequence is CASSSGTVRGPRTLPEQYF. In DNA form, the CDR3 reads TGTGCCAGCAGCTCCGGGACAGTCAGGGGCCCCAGGACCCTTCCCGAGCAGTACTTC.